This TCR beta chain was profiled in a study of cytomegalovirus exposure and HLA in healthy donors. This CDR3 comprises 16 residues. The germline gives CDR1 SNHLY, CDR2 FYNNEI. V was pared by 7 bases and J by 7 bases, with 23 bases between. Note on this clone: No antigen is known for it.

Whole-study findings and limits: Altogether, more than 150 TCR beta chains were recorded as cytomegalovirus-associated.

Sequencing used immunoSEQ multiplex PCR; TCRdb keeps in-frame clones, though not all of them. The sample records some 170,000 clones, just under 90% being singletons. The rearrangement uses TRBV2 and TRBJ2-1; a possible D gene is TRBD1 (6 bases). Sequencing used PBMCs. This receptor was obtained from a young man in good health and CMV-seropositive. CDR3 region: CASTLVGIRGRNEQFF. CDR3 DNA sequence: TGTGCCAGCACCCTGGTGGGCATCAGGGGTAGAAATGAGCAGTTCTTC.